This TCR beta chain was recorded in a study of T cell responses to AZD1222 COVID-19 vaccine. At the level of the study: Second-dose recipients at about 4 or about 12 weeks were treated as one pooled group. Study-wide results and caveats: White British donors predominated, females outnumbered males, and clonal diversity was possibly underestimated. Repertoires in all cases were sampled only once the peak T cell response had passed. Just five to seven people given AZD1222 tested seropositive at baseline.

Germline V lookup: CDR1 ENHRY, CDR2 SYGVKD. V trimming: 4 bases; J trimming: 2 bases; junction bases outside the gene matches: 4. CDR3 length equals 15 residues. TCRdb's table, derived via immunoSEQ multiplex PCR, lists solely in-frame clones and lacks some. This table has 90,000 to 150,000 clones, roughly nine tenths appearing once. About this clone: Its target is not known.

The TCR originated in an adult in good health. The chain joins TRBV10-3 to TRBJ1-3; 8 positions agree with TRBD1. The specimen comprised peripheral blood, sampled on day 0 of AZD1222 vaccination. DNA of the CDR3: TGTGCCATCAGTGGGGGGACAGGCGCTGGAAACACCATATATTTT. Its protein is CAISGGTGAGNTIYF.